One TCR beta chain is described in this entry. This sample is part of a study of control samples from healthy donors and cancer patients. TCRdb's copy holds only in-frame clones and misses some; the assay was immunoSEQ multiplex PCR. The profile shows about 77,000 clones, 85% to 95% of them singletons. This CDR3 is built from 12 residues. Trimming took 3 bases from V and 5 from J, leaving 6 bases between them. Germline loops: CDR1 KGHSH, CDR2 LQKENI. The sequence derives from a woman aged 55-69 years in good health. The chain is built from TRBV18 and TRBJ2-3, with a tentative D call TRBD2 (5 bases). The sample consisted of blood. The CDR3 nucleotides read TGTGCCAGCTCACCTGGAGGAGATACGCAGTATTTT. Translating gives CASSPGGDTQYF.